Detailed here is one T cell receptor beta chain. Its specificity is unknown. Amplification yielded TCR beta CDR3 regions, with RNA transcripts as the source. The HTBI primer set served for first-round RT-PCR of the TCR CDR3. TCRdb reanalysed the multiplex PCR reads using MiXCR and keeps one entry per CDR3 protein. The sample includes about 570,000 distinct CDR3 sequences, roughly 50% of them seen just once. This record comes from a study of T cells in Graves' hyperthyroidism and ophthalmopathy. Study-level results: Through a model of 13 V-J features, ophthalmopathy was separated from stable hyperthyroidism.

Trimming left V 0 bases short and J 7 bases short, with 15 bases between. This CDR3 is built from 15 residues. Germline V gives CDR1 SGHVS, CDR2 FQNEAQ. The TCR sequence derives from an adult woman with Graves' disease, either hyperthyroidism or ophthalmopathy (not recorded which). Sequenced material: peripheral blood or thyroid tissue (not recorded which). The genes are TRBV7-8 and TRBJ1-1; D perhaps matches TRBD1 (6 bases). In nucleotides, the CDR3 is TGTGCCAGCAGCTTAGCGCGGGGGCGAACTAATGAAGCTTTCTTT. This gives the protein CASSLARGRTNEAFF.